Presented here are 16 T cell receptor beta chains from one specimen sequenced in a study of cytomegalovirus exposure and HLA in healthy donors. With 60 Vbeta and 13 Jbeta primers, the PCR was carried out. Here immunoSEQ multiplex PCR was the method, and the copy in TCRdb shows in-frame clones only, minus some. Of 120,000 or so clones listed, approximately 84% were seen once; the top ten hold 1.5% to 2%. The sequenced sample was PBMCs. The receptors here all came from a man aged 40-49 years in good health and CMV-seronegative.

V gene TRBV28 combines with J gene TRBJ2-3; D perhaps matches TRBD1 (5 bases). The CDR3 loop spans 15 amino acids. Germline loops: CDR1 MDHEN, CDR2 SYDVKM. The germline V and J ends were trimmed by 6 bases and 4 bases, with 17 bases remaining between them. This CDR3 is CASRKTGSLADTQYF. Written as DNA, the CDR3 is TGTGCCAGCAGGAAAACAGGTTCGTTGGCAGATACGCAGTATTTT.

This clone came up a few times. The chain is built from TRBV6-6 and TRBJ2-7, with D possibly TRBD1 on 6 matching bases. Germline V lookup: CDR1 MNHNY, CDR2 SVGAGI (reference sequence). The ends were cut back, 2 bases at V and 0 bases at J, with 11 bases in the middle. The CDR3 totals 15 residues. The CDR3 spells CASSYGQSSSYEQYF. Here the CDR3 DNA reads TGTGCCAGCAGTTACGGACAGTCCAGCTCCTACGAGCAGTACTTC.

The chain combines TRBV27 with TRBJ1-2; tentative D call: TRBD1 (6 bases). This CDR3 spans 16 amino acids. The germline V gene has CDR1 MNHEY and CDR2 SMNVEV (reference sequence). Trimming pared 6 bases from V and 4 bases from J, leaving 21 bases between. The CDR3 region is CASSRGSHETPYGYTF. For the CDR3, the DNA is TGTGCCAGCAGCAGGGGTTCCCACGAAACGCCCTATGGCTACACCTTC.

The rearrangement links TRBV18 to TRBJ1-4, with 10 nucleotides matching TRBD1. Germline CDR1 KGHSH, CDR2 LQKENI. V lost 0 bases to trimming and J lost 6 bases; unmatched junction nucleotides: 1. CDR3 size: 15 residues. CDR3 sequence: CASSPPGTGDEKLFF. The DNA of the CDR3 is TGTGCCAGCTCACCACCGGGGACAGGGGATGAAAAACTGTTTTTT.

The V gene is TRBV28, the J gene TRBJ1-4; D gene unclear. The germline CDR1 and CDR2 sequences are MDHEN and SYDVKM. V shed 4 bases and J shed 8 bases, with 14 bases lying between them. The CDR3 covers 14 residues. Written as DNA, the CDR3 is TGTGCCAGCAGTTCCCAGATGGTGTGGGAAAAACTGTTTTTT. Amino acid sequence: CASSSQMVWEKLFF. Variable domain in full (rest from reference TRBV28 and TRBJ1-4): DVKVTQSSRYLVKRTGEKVFLECVQDMDHENMFWYRQDPGLGLRLIYFSYDVKMKEKGDIPEGYSVSREKKERFSLILESASTNQTSMYLCASSSQMVWEKLFFGSGTQLSVL.

This chain connects TRBV19 to TRBJ1-1; D might be TRBD1 (5 bases). Trimming shortened V by 7 bases and J by 4 bases, and 16 bases separated the two germline ends. This CDR3 has 14 residues. In germline, CDR1 is LNHDA, CDR2 SQIVND (reference sequence). In nucleotides, the CDR3 is TGTGCCAGTAAGGAGGGGCGCACCCCCACTGAAGCTTTCTTT. This codes for CASKEGRTPTEAFF. The variable domain in full, with the rest retrieved from reference TRBV19 and TRBJ1-1, is DGGITQSPKYLFRKEGQNVTLSCEQNLNHDAMYWYRQDPGQGLRLIYYSQIVNDFQKGDIAEGYSVSREKKESFPLTVTSAQKNPTAFYLCASKEGRTPTEAFFGQGTRLTVV.

The chain is built from TRBV7-8 and TRBJ1-4, with D tentatively TRBD1 (5 bases). Germline values: CDR1 SGHVS, CDR2 FQNEAQ. V dropped 2 bases and J dropped 4 bases, with 8 bases sitting between them. The CDR3 has 14 amino acids. Written as DNA, the CDR3 is TGTGCCAGCAGCTTATGGGGGGGTAATGAAAAACTGTTTTTT. This encodes CASSLWGGNEKLFF.

This clone was counted between two and nine times. The genes are TRBV5-8 and TRBJ2-3; TRBD2 matches at 16 bases. Trimming cost V 5 bases and J 4 bases; bases outside gene matches: 7. Germline V gene sequence: CDR1 SGHTS, CDR2 YDEGEE. The CDR3 loop spans 17 amino acids. CDR3 region: CASSHGTSGGVADTQYF. CDR3 bases: TGTGCCAGCAGTCACGGGACTAGCGGGGGGGTGGCAGATACGCAGTATTTT.

The V and J genes are TRBV19 and TRBJ1-1; D possibly corresponds to TRBD1 (6 bases). The CDR3 has 13 amino acids. Looked up from germline, CDR1 is LNHDA and CDR2 is SQIVND (reference sequence). V lost 3 bases to trimming and J lost 8 bases, with 13 bases between them. The CDR3 DNA reads as TGTGCCAGTAGTATCAGGGGCCCGAACGAAGCTTTCTTT. This codes for CASSIRGPNEAFF.

The V and J genes are TRBV2 and TRBJ1-5; D is uncertain. The CDR3 sequence is 13 residues long. Germline CDR1 and CDR2: SNHLY and FYNNEI. V lost 7 bases to trimming and J lost 3 bases, with 10 bases between them. CDR3 loop: CASKAGYNQPQHF. The CDR3 nucleotides read TGTGCCAGCAAGGCGGGGTACAATCAGCCCCAGCATTTT.

This clone was counted a single time. CDR3 sequence: CASSFPTRSNEQFF. The DNA of the CDR3 is TGTGCCAGCAGCTTTCCGACTAGATCCAATGAGCAGTTCTTC. The rearrangement joins TRBV11-2 to TRBJ2-1; D is possibly TRBD2 (6 bases). V was shortened by 3 bases and J by 6 bases, with 12 bases between the two germline ends. Germline values: CDR1 SGHAT, CDR2 FQNNGV. The CDR3 is 14 amino acids.

V gene TRBV18 combines with J gene TRBJ1-1; TRBD1 matches 9 bases. CDR1 and CDR2 (germline): KGHSH, LQKENI. Trimming took 3 bases from V and 8 from J; bases not matched to a gene: 10. This CDR3 is 15 amino acids long. CDR3 nucleotides: TGTGCCAGCTCACCGGACAGGGGACTACAACGGGAAGCTTTCTTT. It translates to CASSPDRGLQREAFF.

This clone was picked up one time. The chain carries TRBV28 and TRBJ2-7; tentatively, D is TRBD2 (5 bases). The V and J ends lost 5 bases and 2 bases respectively, with 7 bases between them. CDR1 is MDHEN and CDR2 is SYDVKM in the germline V gene. This CDR3 comprises 12 residues. In DNA, the CDR3 is TGTGCCAGCAGTCCCGGGACCTACGAGCAGTACTTC. Protein product: CASSPGTYEQYF.

The chain employs TRBV9 and TRBJ1-5; tentative D call: TRBD1 (6 bases). Germline CDR1 reads SGDLS; CDR2 reads YYNGEE. The CDR3 sequence is 16 residues long. V shed 0 bases and J shed 6 bases, with 16 bases lying between them. The CDR3 protein is CASSVVPSGVSQPQHF. The CDR3 nucleotides are TGTGCCAGCAGCGTAGTACCATCAGGGGTAAGTCAGCCCCAGCATTTT.

The chain carries TRBV2 and TRBJ2-6, with a tentative D call TRBD2 (6 bases). Germline-derived CDR1 and CDR2 are SNHLY and FYNNEI. V was pared by 7 bases and J by 2 bases, with 12 bases between. The CDR3 spans 15 residues. CDR3 sequence reads: CASNAGLTGANVLTF. The CDR3 DNA follows: TGTGCCAGCAACGCGGGACTTACTGGGGCCAACGTCCTGACTTTC.

The chain has TRBV7-9 and TRBJ2-5, with 15 bases identical to TRBD2. This CDR3 has 17 residues. Germline V gene lookup returns CDR1 SEHNR and CDR2 FQNEAQ (reference sequence). The V gene end was trimmed by 5 bases and the J gene end by 4 bases; junction bases not matched to a gene: 8. Here the CDR3 reads CASSPRTSGGAGETQYF. CDR3 sequence (DNA): TGTGCCAGCAGCCCCCGGACTAGCGGGGGGGCCGGAGAGACCCAGTACTTC.